This TCR beta chain comes out of a study of T cell responses to AZD1222 COVID-19 vaccine. Findings and limits, study-wide: Spike-wide coverage was observed for vaccine-associated CD4 TCRs, with dominant responses at 160-218 and 743-854. Donors were chiefly white British, with a greater number of females, and clonal diversity was perhaps underestimated.

Some clones are missing from TCRdb's copy, which holds only in-frame ones; the method was immunoSEQ multiplex PCR. The sample includes 100,000 to 130,000 clones, around 90% of them seen just once. Points on this clone: Its antigen is not identified.

Trimming stripped 5 bases from V and 0 bases from J, with 12 bases between. Germline-derived CDR1 and CDR2 are KGHDR and SFDVKD. There are 15 residues in the CDR3. This chain links TRBV24-1 with TRBJ2-5; D call uncertain. The sequence was collected from an adult in good health. The sample was peripheral blood, taken on day 0 of MenACWY control vaccination. The CDR3 DNA reads as TGTGCCACCAGTGGAGGACCGACTTACCAAGAGACCCAGTACTTC. Its translation: CATSGGPTYQETQYF.